The 8 T cell receptor beta chains presented below share a single source sample, sequenced in a study of blood T cell repertoires in COVID-19. The method was immunoSEQ multiplex PCR; TCRdb's version includes in-frame clones alone and lacks a portion of them. The repertoire holds 78,000 or so clones, with 86% as singletons. The sequencing input was peripheral blood. The receptors stem from a man aged 45-60 years with active or convalescent COVID-19.

The chain is built from TRBV2 and TRBJ2-5, with D possibly being TRBD1 (6 bases). The germline gives CDR1 SNHLY, CDR2 FYNNEI. The CDR3 loop spans 14 amino acids. The ends were cut back, 7 bases at V and 1 base at J, with 13 bases in the middle. The CDR3 region is CASTLQGSQETQYF. The CDR3 coding sequence is TGTGCCAGCACTCTACAGGGTTCCCAAGAGACCCAGTACTTC.

This chain links TRBV5-1 with TRBJ2-1; TRBD2 agrees at 8 bases. CDR1 is SGHRS and CDR2 is YFSETQ in the germline V gene. Germline trimming cut 4 bases from V and 0 bases from J; bases unmatched to any gene: 12. CDR3 length equals 18 residues. The CDR3 DNA is TGCGCCAGCAGCATCGGACTAGCAGGGGTGGGCTCCTACAATGAGCAGTTCTTC. This gives the protein CASSIGLAGVGSYNEQFF.

This rearrangement joins TRBV28 to TRBJ1-6; TRBD1 aligns across 7 bases. Germline V gives CDR1 MDHEN, CDR2 SYDVKM. The CDR3 has 15 residues. The junction had 7 bases not matched to a gene; V was cut back by 5 bases and J by 6 bases. The CDR3 DNA follows: TGTGCCAGCAGTCTCCGGGACAGCCTTAATTCACCCCTCCACTTT. As protein: CASSLRDSLNSPLHF.

The table lists this clone with a count of one. The rearrangement joins TRBV27 to TRBJ2-7; 11 bases line up with TRBD1. The trim removed 2 bases at V and 3 bases at J, leaving 6 bases unmatched. CDR3 size: 16 residues. The germline gives CDR1 MNHEY, CDR2 SMNVEV (reference sequence). CDR3 sequence (DNA): TGTGCCAGCAGTTTAGCGGGACAGGGGGTAGGCTACGAGCAGTACGTC. Protein product: CASSLAGQGVGYEQYV.

V gene TRBV3-1 (or the pseudogene TRBV3-2) combines with J gene TRBJ2-7; 11 bases match TRBD1. With 3 bases clipped from V and 3 bases from J, the junction kept 7 bases outside the gene matches. CDR1 is LGHDT and CDR2 is YNNKEL in the germline V gene (reference sequence). This CDR3 has 16 amino acids. Written as DNA, the CDR3 is TGTGCCAGCAGCCAGGGACAGGGGGTAGTGGACTACGAGCAGTACTTC. Protein sequence: CASSQGQGVVDYEQYF.

CDR3 protein: CASSQEARDKMSYLNEQFF. The CDR3 DNA sequence: TGCGCCAGCAGCCAAGAAGCCCGGGACAAAATGTCCTATTTGAATGAGCAGTTCTTC. The V call is TRBV4-3, the J call TRBJ2-1; tentatively, D is TRBD1 (6 bases). V lost 0 bases to trimming and J lost 7 bases, with 25 bases between them. Germline V gives CDR1 LGHNA, CDR2 YSLEER. There are 19 residues in the CDR3.

The chain is built from TRBV12-3 or TRBV12-4 and TRBJ2-4, with 7 bases that match TRBD2. The CDR3 loop spans 13 amino acids. The V gene end was trimmed by 11 bases and the J gene end by 5 bases; junction bases not matched to a gene: 9. The CDR3 DNA reads TGTGCCGGAGGGAGGGCGGGAGAAAACATTCAGTACTTC. This translates into CAGGRAGENIQYF.

The chain combines TRBV4-3 with TRBJ2-2; 7 bases line up with TRBD1. V was clipped by 0 bases and J by 5 bases; unmatched bases: 12. The CDR3 contains 18 residues. Germline V gives CDR1 LGHNA, CDR2 YSLEER. The CDR3, as DNA: TGCGCCAGCAGCCAAGATCCACAGGGGTGGGGTAATACCGGGGAGCTGTTTTTT. Amino acids: CASSQDPQGWGNTGELFF.